This T cell receptor (beta chain) is from a study of CD8 T cells in Susac syndrome. About 0.5 to 1 ug RNA was reverse transcribed with random hexamers. Across 54 Vbeta and 13 Jbeta, TCR beta CDR3 was amplified with immunoSEQ multiplex PCR. TCRdb passed the immunoSEQ multiplex PCR reads through MiXCR, listing each CDR3 protein once. The sample carries around 200,000 distinct CDR3 sequences, roughly 94% recorded once. The CDR3 runs to 13 residues. Germline V gene sequence: CDR1 MNHEY, CDR2 SMNVEV (reference sequence). The V and J ends lost 7 bases and 10 bases, in that order; junction bases with no gene match: 9. Remarks on this clonotype: Its antigen is not known.

Study observations and caveats: Repertoires of Susac syndrome CD4+ T cells lacked clonal expansion.

The TCR sequence derives from a human donor with Susac syndrome. Sample: CD4+ T cells from PBMCs. The chain couples TRBV27 to TRBJ2-1, with TRBD1 identical over 8 bases. The CDR3 DNA follows: TGTGCCAGCACCGGACAGGGATTTAGCGAGCAGTTCTTC. Translating it yields CASTGQGFSEQFF.